This T cell receptor beta chain comes out of a study of T cells in localized non-small cell lung cancer. A remark on this clone: Its specificity is not known.

The study's findings and limits: Clonality of T cells reached its maximum in uninvolved adjacent lung, surpassing tumor.

This table comes from immunoSEQ multiplex PCR, and its TCRdb copy is limited to in-frame clones, with some not included. In the table there are 20,000 to 25,000 clones, around 88% of which are singletons. The clonotype originates from a woman aged 40 to 75 with stage III lung adenocarcinoma. Here the sequenced sample was peripheral blood mononuclear cells, taken before any cancer treatment.

In nucleotides, the CDR3 is TGTGCCACCAGCAGAGACAGGTCCGCGGGACAGGGGTTCGGCTACACCTTC. This translates into CATSRDRSAGQGFGYTF. The genes are TRBV15 and TRBJ1-2, with 10 bases lining up with TRBD1. The CDR3 has 17 residues. Germline CDR1 and CDR2: LNHNV and YYDKDF (reference sequence). The junction had 12 bases not matched to a gene; V was cut back by 0 bases and J by 8 bases.